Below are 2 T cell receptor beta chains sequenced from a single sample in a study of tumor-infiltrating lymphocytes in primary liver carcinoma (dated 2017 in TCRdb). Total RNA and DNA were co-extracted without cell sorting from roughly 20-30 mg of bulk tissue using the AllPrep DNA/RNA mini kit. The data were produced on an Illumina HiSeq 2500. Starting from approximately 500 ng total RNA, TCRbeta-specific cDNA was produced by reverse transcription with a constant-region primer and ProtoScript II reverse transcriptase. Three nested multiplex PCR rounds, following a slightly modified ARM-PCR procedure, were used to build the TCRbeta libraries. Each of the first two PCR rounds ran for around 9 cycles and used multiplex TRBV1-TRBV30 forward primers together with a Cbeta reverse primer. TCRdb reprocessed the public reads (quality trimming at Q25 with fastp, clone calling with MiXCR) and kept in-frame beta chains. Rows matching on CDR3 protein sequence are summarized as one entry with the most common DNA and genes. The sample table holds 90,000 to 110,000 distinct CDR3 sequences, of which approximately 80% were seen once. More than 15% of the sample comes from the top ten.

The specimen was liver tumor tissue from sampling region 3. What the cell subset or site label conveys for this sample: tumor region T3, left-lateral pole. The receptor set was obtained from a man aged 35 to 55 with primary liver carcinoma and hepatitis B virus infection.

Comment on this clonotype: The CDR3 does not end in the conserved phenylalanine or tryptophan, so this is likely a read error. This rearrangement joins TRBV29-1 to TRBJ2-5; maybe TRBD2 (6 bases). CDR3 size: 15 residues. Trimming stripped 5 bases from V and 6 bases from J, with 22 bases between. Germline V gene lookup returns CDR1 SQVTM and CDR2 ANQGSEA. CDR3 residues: CSVRTNGSWAKTQYL. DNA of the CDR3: TGCAGCGTTCGGACTAACGGGAGTTGGGCAAAGACCCAGTACTTG.

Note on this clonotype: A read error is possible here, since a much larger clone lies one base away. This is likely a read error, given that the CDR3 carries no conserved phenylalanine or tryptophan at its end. The CDR3 is CASSEGTGLGEKLFY. For the CDR3, the DNA is TGTGCCAGCAGTGAGGGGACAGGGCTGGGGGAAAAACTGTTTTAT. This sequence joins TRBV25-1 and TRBJ1-4; 9 nucleotides match TRBD1. The V gene's germline CDR1 is MGHDK and CDR2 SYGVNS. The CDR3 totals 15 residues. The trim removed 3 bases at V and 8 bases at J, leaving 7 bases unmatched.